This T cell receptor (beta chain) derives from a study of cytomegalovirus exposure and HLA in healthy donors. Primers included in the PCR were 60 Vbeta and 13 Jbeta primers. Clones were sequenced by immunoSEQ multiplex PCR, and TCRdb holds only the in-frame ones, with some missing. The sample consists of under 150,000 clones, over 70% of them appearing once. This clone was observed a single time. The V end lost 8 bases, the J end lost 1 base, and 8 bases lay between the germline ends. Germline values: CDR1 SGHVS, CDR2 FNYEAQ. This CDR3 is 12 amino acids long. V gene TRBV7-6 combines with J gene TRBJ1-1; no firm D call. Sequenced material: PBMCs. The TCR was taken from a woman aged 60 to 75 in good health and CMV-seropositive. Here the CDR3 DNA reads TGTGCCAGCGCGGGTGGGAACACTGAAGCTTTCTTT. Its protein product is CASAGGNTEAFF.